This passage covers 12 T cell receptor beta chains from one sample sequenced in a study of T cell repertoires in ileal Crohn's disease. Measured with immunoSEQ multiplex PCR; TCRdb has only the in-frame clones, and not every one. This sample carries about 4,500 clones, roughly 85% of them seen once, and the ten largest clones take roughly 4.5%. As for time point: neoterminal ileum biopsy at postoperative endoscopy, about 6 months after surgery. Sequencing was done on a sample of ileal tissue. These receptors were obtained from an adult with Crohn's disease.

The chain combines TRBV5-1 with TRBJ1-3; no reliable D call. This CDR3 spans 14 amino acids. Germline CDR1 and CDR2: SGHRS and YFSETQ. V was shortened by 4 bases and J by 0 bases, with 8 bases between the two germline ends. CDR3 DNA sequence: TGCGCCAGCAGCCCTTCCGGCTCTGGAAACACCATATATTTT. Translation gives CASSPSGSGNTIYF.

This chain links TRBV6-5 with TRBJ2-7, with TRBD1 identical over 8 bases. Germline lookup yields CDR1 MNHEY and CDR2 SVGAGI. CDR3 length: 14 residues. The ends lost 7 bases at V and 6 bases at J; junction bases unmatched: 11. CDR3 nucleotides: TGTGCCAGCACCTTAGGACAGGGAAGGGGCGAGCAGTACTTC. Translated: CASTLGQGRGEQYF.

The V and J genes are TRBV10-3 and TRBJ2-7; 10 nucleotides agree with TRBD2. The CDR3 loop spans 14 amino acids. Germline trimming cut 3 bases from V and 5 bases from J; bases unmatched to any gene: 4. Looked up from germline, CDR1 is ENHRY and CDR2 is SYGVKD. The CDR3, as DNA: TGTGCCATCAGTGACTCTAGCGGGAGCAACGAGCAGTACTTC. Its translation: CAISDSSGSNEQYF.

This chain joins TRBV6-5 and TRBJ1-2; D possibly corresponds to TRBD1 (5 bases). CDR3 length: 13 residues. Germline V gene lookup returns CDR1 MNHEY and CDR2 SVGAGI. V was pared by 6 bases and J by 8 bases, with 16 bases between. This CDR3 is CASRLTDHEGYTF. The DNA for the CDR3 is TGTGCCAGCAGATTGACAGATCACGAAGGCTACACCTTC.

The chain's CDR3 is CASSPGGAPQETQYF. The DNA for the CDR3 is TGCGCCAGCAGCCCAGGGGGCGCACCCCAAGAGACCCAGTACTTC. The V call is TRBV5-1, the J call TRBJ2-5; 8 nucleotides match TRBD1. J lost 1 base, V lost 4 bases, and 6 bases had no gene match. The CDR3 runs 15 residues. CDR1 is SGHRS, CDR2 YFSETQ, per germline.

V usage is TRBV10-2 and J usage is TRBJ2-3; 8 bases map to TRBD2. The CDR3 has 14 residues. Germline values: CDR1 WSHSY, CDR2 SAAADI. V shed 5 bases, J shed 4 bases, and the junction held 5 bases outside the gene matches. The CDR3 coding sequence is TGCGCCAGCAGTAGCGGGAGAGAGGCAGATACGCAGTATTTT. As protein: CASSSGREADTQYF.

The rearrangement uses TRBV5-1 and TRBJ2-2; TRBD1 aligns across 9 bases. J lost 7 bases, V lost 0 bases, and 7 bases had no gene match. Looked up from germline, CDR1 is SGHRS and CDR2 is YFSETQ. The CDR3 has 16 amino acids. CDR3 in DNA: TGCGCCAGCAGCTTGGGTGGACAGGGGATTAACGGGGAGCTGTTTTTT. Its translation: CASSLGGQGINGELFF.

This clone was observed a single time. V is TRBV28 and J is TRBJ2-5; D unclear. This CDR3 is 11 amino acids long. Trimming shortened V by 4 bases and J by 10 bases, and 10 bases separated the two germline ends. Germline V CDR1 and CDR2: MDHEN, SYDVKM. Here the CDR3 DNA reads TGTGCCAGCAGTTCCTCAGTCGGCCAGTACTTC. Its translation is CASSSSVGQYF.

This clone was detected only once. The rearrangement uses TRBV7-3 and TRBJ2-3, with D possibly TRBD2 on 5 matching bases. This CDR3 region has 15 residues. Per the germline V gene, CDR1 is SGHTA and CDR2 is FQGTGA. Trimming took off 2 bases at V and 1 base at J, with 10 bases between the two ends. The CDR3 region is CASSLAGQGTDTQYF. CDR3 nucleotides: TGTGCCAGCAGCTTAGCGGGCCAGGGCACAGATACGCAGTATTTT.

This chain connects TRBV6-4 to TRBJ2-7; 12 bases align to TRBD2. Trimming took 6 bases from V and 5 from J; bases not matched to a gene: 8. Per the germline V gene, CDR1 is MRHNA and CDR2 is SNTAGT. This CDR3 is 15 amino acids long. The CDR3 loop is CASSQTSGRFNEQYF. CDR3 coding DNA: TGTGCCAGCAGCCAAACTAGCGGGAGGTTTAACGAGCAGTACTTC.

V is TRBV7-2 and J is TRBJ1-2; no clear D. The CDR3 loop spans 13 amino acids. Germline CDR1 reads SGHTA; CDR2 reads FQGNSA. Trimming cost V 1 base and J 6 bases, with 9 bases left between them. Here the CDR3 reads CASSLVPRDGYTF. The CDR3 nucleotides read TGTGCCAGCAGCTTAGTACCCCGAGATGGCTACACCTTC.

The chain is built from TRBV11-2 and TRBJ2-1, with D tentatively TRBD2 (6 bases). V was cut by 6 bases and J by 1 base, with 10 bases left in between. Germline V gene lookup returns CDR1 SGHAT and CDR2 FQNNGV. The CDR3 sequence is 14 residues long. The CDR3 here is CASRHSGSYNEQFF. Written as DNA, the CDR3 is TGTGCCAGCAGGCATAGCGGTTCCTACAATGAGCAGTTCTTC.